One sample yielded the 28 T cell receptor beta chains listed below, sequenced in a study of OX40 agonist ivuxolimab in advanced cancers. Repertoires were generated with immunoSEQ multiplex PCR, while TCRdb's copy carries only in-frame clones and drops some. The data show more than 80,000 clones, roughly nine tenths seen once. This specimen was CD4+ or CD8+ T cells sorted from blood, taken in a trial of the OX40 agonist ivuxolimab. These receptors all come from an adult with an advanced solid tumor such as melanoma, head and neck, liver or kidney cancer.

V gene TRBV5-6 combines with J gene TRBJ2-5; 13 bases map to TRBD2. The J call is doubtful: the DNA matches TRBJ2-7 better. The CDR3 covers 15 residues. Per germline, CDR1 SGHDT and CDR2 YYEEEE. The DNA of the CDR3 is TGTGCCAGCAGCTTAACTAGCGGGAGGGTAGACGAGCAGTACTTC. Translating it yields CASSLTSGRVDEQYF.

The CDR3 protein is CASSLGTGGNNEQFF. As DNA, the CDR3 is TGTGCCAGCAGCTTAGGGACAGGGGGCAACAATGAGCAGTTCTTC. The rearrangement joins TRBV7-8 to TRBJ2-1, with 11 positions matching TRBD1. Germline CDR1 SGHVS, CDR2 FQNEAQ. CDR3 length: 15 amino acids. After removal of 1 base from V and 5 bases from J, the junction contained 1 base not matched to a gene. The whole variable domain, filled in from reference TRBV7-8 and TRBJ2-1, reads GAGVSQSPRYKVAKRGQDVALRCDPISGHVSLFWYQQALGQGPEFLTYFQNEAQLDKSGLPSDRFFAERPEGSVSTLKIQRTQQEDSAVYLCASSLGTGGNNEQFFGPGTRLTVL.

This rearrangement joins TRBV28 to TRBJ2-7; possible D gene TRBD2, 5 bases. CDR1 is MDHEN and CDR2 is SYDVKM in the germline V gene. Trimming shortened V by 7 bases and J by 2 bases, and 12 bases separated the two germline ends. This CDR3 has 13 amino acids. The CDR3: CASTPTGAYEQYF. The CDR3 nucleotides read TGTGCCAGCACCCCGACCGGGGCCTACGAGCAGTACTTC.

V usage is TRBV5-6 and J usage is TRBJ2-5; tentatively, D is TRBD1 (5 bases). The CDR3 spans 12 residues. CDR1 is SGHDT and CDR2 is YYEEEE in the germline V gene. The V and J ends lost 2 bases and 7 bases respectively, with 9 bases between them. This CDR3 reads CASSLGDGTQYF. The CDR3 DNA sequence: TGTGCCAGCAGCTTAGGGGATGGGACCCAGTACTTC.

The chain carries TRBV7-9 and TRBJ2-7; D may be TRBD2 (6 bases). There are 13 residues in the CDR3. V lost 1 base to trimming and J lost 2 bases, with 6 bases between them. Germline assignment: CDR1 SEHNR and CDR2 FQNEAQ (reference sequence). The CDR3 reads CASSLGLAYEQYF. CDR3 in DNA: TGTGCCAGCAGCTTAGGACTAGCCTACGAGCAGTACTTC.

The chain uses TRBV13 and TRBJ2-1; unclear D gene. The germline CDR1 and CDR2 sequences are PRHDT and FYEKMQ (reference sequence). Trimming pared 2 bases from V and 0 bases from J, leaving 8 bases between. This CDR3 comprises 15 residues. CDR3 residues: CASSLTRLSYNEQFF. The CDR3 DNA is TGTGCCAGCAGCTTAACGAGGCTCTCCTACAATGAGCAGTTCTTC.

J is TRBJ2-2 and V is TRBV7-2; 7 positions agree with TRBD2. This CDR3 has 15 residues. Trimming removed 1 base from V and 17 bases from J; junction bases left unmatched: 16. In germline, CDR1 is SGHTA, CDR2 FQGNSA. CDR3 DNA sequence: TGTGCCAGCAGCTTAGGAGGCCTAGCGGTTCGAAGGTTATTTTTT. As protein: CASSLGGLAVRRLFF.

This sequence joins TRBV7-8 and TRBJ2-1, with D possibly TRBD2 on 6 matching bases. The ends were cut back, 5 bases at V and 6 bases at J, with 17 bases in the middle. CDR1 and CDR2 from the germline V gene are SGHVS and FQNEAQ. CDR3 length: 15 residues. The CDR3 loop reads CASSPLASVGNEQFF. The CDR3, as DNA: TGTGCCAGCAGCCCCTTGGCTAGCGTAGGCAATGAGCAGTTCTTC.

The chain employs TRBV7-9 and TRBJ1-5; D gene ambiguous. Germline V gene data show CDR1 as SEHNR and CDR2 as FQNEAQ (reference sequence). Deletions cut 1 base from V and 3 bases from J, with 13 bases between. This CDR3 spans 16 amino acids. CDR3 nucleotides: TGTGCCAGCAGCTTAGGCGGCGCGGGCCCCAATCAGCCCCAGCATTTT. It translates to CASSLGGAGPNQPQHF.

The chain uses TRBV6-1 and TRBJ2-6; no firm D call. Trimming stripped 1 base from V and 0 bases from J, with 4 bases between. This CDR3 contains 15 residues. Germline CDR1 reads MNHNS; CDR2 reads SASEGT. CDR3 sequence: CASSEGGSGANVLTF. The CDR3 DNA reads TGTGCCAGCAGTGAAGGGGGCTCTGGGGCCAACGTCCTGACTTTC.

As for this clone: The germline gene is not matched at one end of the junction; a read error may be the cause. This sequence joins TRBV7-7 and TRBJ2-7, with TRBD2 matching 13 bases. The CDR3 extends over 15 amino acids. Per germline, CDR1 SSHAT and CDR2 FNYEAQ (reference sequence). CDR3 nucleotides: TGTGCTAGCAGCGAAGGGACTAGCGGGATTTACGAGCAGTACTTC. It specifies CASSEGTSGIYEQYF. Using reference TRBV7-7 and TRBJ2-7 for the parts outside the CDR3, the full variable domain is GAGVSQSPRYKVTKRGQDVTLRCDPISSHATLYWYQQALGQGPEFLTYFNYEAQPDKSGLPSDRFSAERPEGSISTLTIQRTEQRDSAMYRCASSEGTSGIYEQYFGPGTRLTVT.

The rearrangement links TRBV7-8 to TRBJ2-3; D is uncertain. The V gene's germline CDR1 is SGHVS and CDR2 FQNEAQ. This CDR3 region has 12 residues. V was shortened by 5 bases and J by 4 bases, with 7 bases between the two germline ends. CDR3 in amino acids: CASSKSADTQYF. Here the CDR3 DNA reads TGTGCCAGCAGCAAAAGCGCAGATACGCAGTATTTT.

V gene TRBV7-9 combines with J gene TRBJ1-5; D is ambiguous. The germline CDR1 and CDR2 sequences are SEHNR and FQNEAQ (reference sequence). The V end was cut by 1 base, the J end by 0 bases, with 7 bases between. This CDR3 has 15 residues. This CDR3 is CASSLEGYSNQPQHF. CDR3 sequence (DNA): TGTGCCAGCAGCTTAGAGGGTTATAGCAATCAGCCCCAGCATTTT. The whole variable domain, filled in from reference TRBV7-9 and TRBJ1-5, reads DTGVSQNPRHKITKRGQNVTFRCDPISEHNRLYWYRQTLGQGPEFLTYFQNEAQLEKSRLLSDRFSAERPKGSFSTLEIQRTEQGDSAMYLCASSLEGYSNQPQHFGDGTRLSIL.

The V gene is TRBV7-2, the J gene TRBJ2-7; TRBD1 matches at 10 bases. The CDR3 spans 13 residues. V lost 6 bases, J lost 6 bases, and 5 bases stayed unmatched. Per the germline V gene, CDR1 is SGHTA and CDR2 is FQGNSA. The CDR3 reads CASSRGTGVEQYF. Here the CDR3 DNA reads TGTGCCAGCAGTCGCGGGACAGGGGTCGAGCAGTACTTC.

This chain joins TRBV5-1 and TRBJ2-7, with no clear D. Trimming removed 2 bases from V and 3 bases from J, with 6 bases in between. The CDR3 has 12 residues. CDR1 is SGHRS, CDR2 YFSETQ, per germline. CDR3 region: CASSLNSYEQYF. In DNA form, the CDR3 reads TGCGCCAGCAGCTTAAACAGCTACGAGCAGTACTTC.

The chain combines TRBV21-1 with TRBJ2-5; the D segment call TRBD2 is taken from the table without a DNA check. TRBV21-1 is a pseudogene segment. The CDR3 runs 18 residues. DNA of the CDR3: TGTGCCAGCAGCAAAGTTCTTCGTTTTTCTATACCCCAAGAGACCCAGTACTTC. Translation gives CASSKVLRFSIPQETQYF.

This clone was seen a single time. This chain uses TRBV5-6 with TRBJ2-7; no clear D. Germline V gene data show CDR1 as SGHDT and CDR2 as YYEEEE. This CDR3 comprises 12 residues. The germline V and J ends were trimmed by 3 bases and 7 bases, with 11 bases remaining between them. Written as DNA, the CDR3 is TGTGCCAGCAGCTGGGGTATGGGGGAGCAGTACTTC. Its translation: CASSWGMGEQYF.

V and J are TRBV9 and TRBJ2-7, with 8 bases matching TRBD1. The CDR3 runs 15 residues. Per the germline V gene, CDR1 is SGDLS and CDR2 is YYNGEE. V lost 4 bases, J lost 4 bases, and 10 bases stayed unmatched. The CDR3 is CASSPRQGTMYEQYF. CDR3 in DNA: TGTGCCAGCAGCCCCCGACAGGGGACAATGTACGAGCAGTACTTC.

This clone has just one count. The chain joins TRBV29-1 to TRBJ2-5, with 7 nucleotides matching TRBD2. V lost 6 bases to trimming and J lost 0 bases; unmatched junction nucleotides: 13. The CDR3 length is 16 residues. Germline-derived CDR1 and CDR2 are SQVTM and ANQGSEA. The chain's CDR3 is CSVPEWSGKYQETQYF. Here the CDR3 DNA reads TGCAGCGTCCCCGAGTGGAGCGGGAAGTACCAAGAGACCCAGTACTTC.

The chain is built from TRBV28 and TRBJ1-1; D gene unclear. Trimming pared 5 bases from V and 4 bases from J, leaving 8 bases between. The germline CDR1 and CDR2 sequences are MDHEN and SYDVKM. This CDR3 has 12 residues. CDR3 loop: CASSLTPTEAFF. For the CDR3, the DNA is TGTGCCAGCAGTCTGACACCCACTGAAGCTTTCTTT.

Only one count was recorded for this clone. The chain couples TRBV7-9 to TRBJ2-1; 7 bases match TRBD2. The germline gives CDR1 SEHNR, CDR2 FQNEAQ (reference sequence). This CDR3 has 12 amino acids. J gave up 10 bases and V 1 base, and 1 base lay outside the gene matches. The CDR3 nucleotides are TGTGCCAGCAGCTTAGACGGGAGGGAGCAGTTCTTC. This sequence encodes CASSLDGREQFF.

The chain carries TRBV5-6 and TRBJ2-5; D uncertain. Trimming took 1 base from V and 0 from J, leaving 10 bases between them. Germline-derived CDR1 and CDR2 are SGHDT and YYEEEE. The length of the CDR3 is 15 residues. The CDR3 sequence is CASSLFTQDQETQYF. The CDR3 region has the DNA TGTGCCAGCAGCTTGTTTACGCAGGACCAAGAGACCCAGTACTTC.

Only one count was recorded for this clone. V usage is TRBV5-1 and J usage is TRBJ2-2, with 8 bases identical to TRBD2. Losses at the gene ends were 0 bases for V and 5 bases for J; bases not matched to a gene: 9. Germline V lookup: CDR1 SGHRS, CDR2 YFSETQ. The CDR3 is made up of 17 amino acids. The CDR3 reads CASSLVPGGVVTGELFF. The CDR3 DNA sequence: TGCGCCAGCAGCTTGGTTCCGGGAGGGGTGGTGACCGGGGAGCTGTTTTTT.

This clone appeared a few times. The chain carries TRBV28 and TRBJ2-7; the match to TRBD1 covers 7 bases. With 5 bases clipped from V and 5 bases from J, the junction kept 9 bases outside the gene matches. Germline CDR1 reads MDHEN; CDR2 reads SYDVKM. The CDR3 is 14 residues long. The CDR3 nucleotides are TGTGCCAGCAGTCCGATCCGACAGGGAAACGAGCAGTACTTC. Translating it yields CASSPIRQGNEQYF.

The chain carries TRBV6-5 and TRBJ2-7; no firm D call. Trimming pared 5 bases from V and 3 bases from J, leaving 5 bases between. Germline assignment: CDR1 MNHEY and CDR2 SVGAGI. CDR3 length equals 11 residues. CDR3 DNA: TGTGCCAGCAGTGTACACTACGAGCAGTACTTC. Amino acids: CASSVHYEQYF.

The chain recombines TRBV10-3 with TRBJ1-1, with 7 positions matching TRBD1. In germline, CDR1 is ENHRY, CDR2 SYGVKD. Trimming at V came to 3 bases and at J to 4 bases, leaving 8 bases not matched to a gene. The CDR3 totals 15 residues. The CDR3 reads CAISEMTGPTTEAFF. CDR3 DNA sequence: TGTGCCATCAGTGAAATGACAGGGCCGACCACTGAAGCTTTCTTT.

The rearrangement uses TRBV28 and TRBJ1-2; 7 bases agree with TRBD1. There are 14 residues in the CDR3. Trimming took 6 bases from V and 2 from J; bases not matched to a gene: 6. The germline V gene encodes CDR1 MDHEN and CDR2 SYDVKM. CDR3 loop: CASRPQGGNYGYTF. CDR3 nucleotide sequence: TGTGCCAGCAGGCCCCAGGGGGGCAACTATGGCTACACCTTC.

V usage is TRBV10-3 and J usage is TRBJ2-5; 14 bases align to TRBD2. Looked up from germline, CDR1 is ENHRY and CDR2 is SYGVKD. There are 19 residues in the CDR3. Trimming cost V 0 bases and J 0 bases; bases outside gene matches: 6. Here the CDR3 reads CAISESGLAGAWYQETQYF. The CDR3 nucleotides read TGTGCCATCAGTGAGTCGGGACTAGCGGGAGCCTGGTACCAAGAGACCCAGTACTTC.